Shown below are 18 T cell receptor beta chains from a single sample sequenced in a study of CD8 T cells in Susac syndrome. When the RNA was reverse transcribed, random hexamers were used with an input of roughly 0.45 to 1 ug. One entry per CDR3 protein, called by TCRdb with MiXCR from the immunoSEQ multiplex PCR reads. This repertoire shows about 300,000 distinct CDR3 sequences, roughly 90% found once; its top ten account for approximately 0.2%. Sequencing was done on a sample of CD8+ T cells from PBMCs. The receptor source for this set is a human donor with multiple sclerosis.

The chain uses TRBV30 and TRBJ2-2; no firm D call. This CDR3 has 11 residues. Trimming removed 3 bases from V and 2 bases from J, with 1 base in between. The germline CDR1 and CDR2 sequences are GTSNPN and SVGIG (reference sequence). CDR3 region: CAWRNTGELFF. In DNA form, the CDR3 reads TGTGCCTGGAGAAACACCGGGGAGCTGTTTTTT.

This chain uses TRBV29-1 with TRBJ2-3, with TRBD2 matching over 10 bases. CDR1 is SQVTM and CDR2 is ANQGSEA in the germline V gene. The CDR3 is 19 amino acids. V shed 0 bases, J shed 3 bases, and the junction held 15 bases outside the gene matches. CDR3 nucleotide sequence: TGCAGCGTTGAAGATTGGGCTAGCGGGAGTCAGACAAAGACAGATACGCAGTATTTT. This gives the protein CSVEDWASGSQTKTDTQYF.

The chain links TRBV27 to TRBJ2-3; possibly TRBD2 for D (5 bases). The ends were cut back, 4 bases at V and 6 bases at J, with 14 bases in the middle. The germline V gene has CDR1 MNHEY and CDR2 SMNVEV (reference sequence). The CDR3 extends over 14 amino acids. The CDR3, as DNA: TGTGCCAGCAGTTCTGGACTGTCCCCCGATACGCAGTATTTT. The encoded protein is CASSSGLSPDTQYF.

The chain couples TRBV5-6 to TRBJ2-7, with no clear D. The CDR3 consists of 15 residues. V lost 1 base, J lost 6 bases, and 17 bases lay in between. Germline CDR1 reads SGHDT; CDR2 reads YYEEEE. CDR3 sequence: CASSLTWIAPAEQYF. The CDR3 DNA is TGTGCCAGCAGCTTGACTTGGATTGCTCCCGCCGAGCAGTACTTC.

V is TRBV7-9 and J is TRBJ2-7, with 10 positions matching TRBD2. From germline, CDR1 is SEHNR and CDR2 FQNEAQ (reference sequence). V trimming: 3 bases; J trimming: 2 bases; junction bases outside the gene matches: 7. The CDR3 is 16 amino acids. The CDR3 region is CASSFGAGLAAYEQYF. The CDR3 DNA is TGTGCCAGCAGCTTTGGAGCCGGACTAGCGGCCTACGAGCAGTACTTC.

The genes are TRBV18 and TRBJ2-3; D uncertain. V was shortened by 0 bases and J by 6 bases, with 16 bases between the two germline ends. CDR3 length: 16 residues. Germline lookup yields CDR1 KGHSH and CDR2 LQKENI. The CDR3 bases are TGTGCCAGCTCACCACCGGGGAATGCAGGTCCCGATACGCAGTATTTT. Protein: CASSPPGNAGPDTQYF. Based on the CDR3 plus reference TRBV18 and TRBJ2-3, the full variable domain is NAGVMQNPRHLVRRRGQEARLRCSPMKGHSHVYWYRQLPEEGLKFMVYLQKENIIDESGMPKERFSAEFPKEGPSILRIQQVVRGDSAAYFCASSPPGNAGPDTQYFGPGTRLTVL.

This clonotype was seen a handful of times. CDR3 in DNA: TGTGCCAGCAGTTCCGGGACAGGGGGCACTGAAGCTTTCTTT. It yields the protein CASSSGTGGTEAFF. The chain is built from TRBV7-9 and TRBJ1-1, with 11 bases that match TRBD1. J lost 4 bases, V lost 6 bases, and 4 bases had no gene match. The length of the CDR3 is 14 residues. Germline CDR1 and CDR2: SEHNR and FQNEAQ (reference sequence).

V is TRBV19 and J is TRBJ2-1, with D perhaps matching TRBD2 (6 bases). Trimming shortened V by 8 bases and J by 6 bases, and 17 bases separated the two germline ends. The CDR3 totals 14 residues. Germline V gives CDR1 LNHDA, CDR2 SQIVND (reference sequence). DNA for the CDR3: TGTGCCAGTGCGAACCGGGACTCAAGCAATGAGCAGTTCTTC. It translates to CASANRDSSNEQFF. Complete variable domain (other parts from reference TRBV19 and TRBJ2-1): DGGITQSPKYLFRKEGQNVTLSCEQNLNHDAMYWYRQDPGQGLRLIYYSQIVNDFQKGDIAEGYSVSREKKESFPLTVTSAQKNPTAFYLCASANRDSSNEQFFGPGTRLTVL.

The chain joins TRBV2 to TRBJ1-1, with 12 bases matching TRBD1. This CDR3 comprises 14 residues. From germline, CDR1 is SNHLY and CDR2 FYNNEI. The junction had 0 bases not matched to a gene; V was cut back by 3 bases and J by 4 bases. The CDR3 nucleotides are TGTGCCAGCAGTGAGGGACAGGGGGCCACTGAAGCTTTCTTT. Protein sequence: CASSEGQGATEAFF.

This chain uses TRBV13 with TRBJ2-7; 7 bases agree with TRBD2. V dropped 2 bases and J dropped 1; count of bases not matched to a gene: 17. CDR1 is PRHDT, CDR2 FYEKMQ, per germline (reference sequence). The length of the CDR3 is 19 residues. CDR3 sequence reads: CASSLTSSEGPSGSYEQYF. In DNA, the CDR3 is TGTGCCAGCAGCTTAACTTCTTCCGAGGGCCCTAGCGGATCCTACGAGCAGTACTTC.

The gene calls are TRBV9 and TRBJ2-2; 12 nucleotides align to TRBD2. The CDR3 contains 16 residues. Germline assignment: CDR1 SGDLS and CDR2 YYNGEE. Trimming at V came to 0 bases and at J to 7 bases, leaving 4 bases not matched to a gene. The CDR3 here is CASSVASGGAIGELFF. CDR3 bases: TGTGCCAGCAGCGTAGCTAGCGGGGGGGCGATCGGGGAGCTGTTTTTT.

The chain links TRBV4-3 to TRBJ2-1, with TRBD2 as a possible D gene (6 bases). CDR1 and CDR2 from the germline V gene are LGHNA and YSLEER. The CDR3 length is 16 residues. V lost 1 base and J 1 base, leaving 11 bases between the germline ends. Here the CDR3 DNA reads TGCGCCAGCAGCCAAGTACTAGCCGGGTCCTACAATGAGCAGTTCTTC. It specifies CASSQVLAGSYNEQFF.

This clonotype has only a few counts. This rearrangement joins TRBV11-1 to TRBJ1-1; D call uncertain. The germline CDR1 and CDR2 sequences are SGHAT and FQDESV (reference sequence). Deletions cut 3 bases from V and 5 bases from J, with 13 bases between. The CDR3 has 14 amino acids. The CDR3 DNA is TGTGCCAGCAGCTTCCACGGGGAGATGACTGAAGCTTTCTTT. Encoded protein: CASSFHGEMTEAFF.

The rearrangement joins TRBV30 to TRBJ2-5; D is uncertain. The germline CDR1 and CDR2 sequences are GTSNPN and SVGIG (reference sequence). V lost 6 bases to trimming and J lost 2 bases, with 10 bases between them. The CDR3 sequence is 12 residues long. The CDR3 nucleotides read TGTGCCTGTGCGGACCGGCAAGAGACCCAGTACTTC. Translation gives CACADRQETQYF. The full variable domain, its missing parts supplied by reference TRBV30 and TRBJ2-5, is SQTIHQWPATLVQPVGSPLSLECTVEGTSNPNLYWYRQAAGRGLQLLFYSVGIGQISSEVPQNLSASRPQDRQFILSSKKLLLSDSGFYLCACADRQETQYFGPGTRLLVL.

The genes are TRBV25-1 and TRBJ2-3; no firm D call. Germline V gene sequence: CDR1 MGHDK, CDR2 SYGVNS. The germline V and J ends were trimmed by 10 bases and 7 bases, with 15 bases remaining between them. The CDR3 loop spans 12 amino acids. The CDR3 loop is CATGSPTYTQYF. In DNA, the CDR3 is TGTGCCACAGGCAGTCCTACATATACGCAGTATTTT.

V is TRBV5-6 and J is TRBJ2-1, with 9 bases fitting TRBD1. V shed 5 bases, J shed 4 bases, and the junction held 10 bases outside the gene matches. This CDR3 comprises 16 residues. Germline CDR1 reads SGHDT; CDR2 reads YYEEEE. The CDR3 DNA follows: TGTGCCAGCAGAGAGGGGGGGACAGGGAGTTACAATGAGCAGTTCTTC. Translation gives CASREGGTGSYNEQFF.

V is TRBV3-1 and J is TRBJ2-5, with TRBD2 matching over 12 bases. Trimming took 4 bases from V and 3 from J; bases not matched to a gene: 3. The germline V gene has CDR1 LGHDT and CDR2 YNNKEL (reference sequence). CDR3 length: 15 residues. The CDR3 DNA reads TGTGCCAGCAGCCGCGGACTAGCGGGAAAAGAGACCCAGTACTTC. The encoded protein is CASSRGLAGKETQYF.

V and J are TRBV14 and TRBJ2-3, with a tentative D call TRBD2 (6 bases). The CDR3 runs to 19 residues. Germline CDR1 SGHDN, CDR2 FVKESK. V lost 0 bases and J lost 4, with 23 bases in between. As DNA, the CDR3 is TGTGCCAGCAGCCAAGATCTAGGATTGGGCGGGGATGAGGCAGATACGCAGTATTTT. As protein: CASSQDLGLGGDEADTQYF.